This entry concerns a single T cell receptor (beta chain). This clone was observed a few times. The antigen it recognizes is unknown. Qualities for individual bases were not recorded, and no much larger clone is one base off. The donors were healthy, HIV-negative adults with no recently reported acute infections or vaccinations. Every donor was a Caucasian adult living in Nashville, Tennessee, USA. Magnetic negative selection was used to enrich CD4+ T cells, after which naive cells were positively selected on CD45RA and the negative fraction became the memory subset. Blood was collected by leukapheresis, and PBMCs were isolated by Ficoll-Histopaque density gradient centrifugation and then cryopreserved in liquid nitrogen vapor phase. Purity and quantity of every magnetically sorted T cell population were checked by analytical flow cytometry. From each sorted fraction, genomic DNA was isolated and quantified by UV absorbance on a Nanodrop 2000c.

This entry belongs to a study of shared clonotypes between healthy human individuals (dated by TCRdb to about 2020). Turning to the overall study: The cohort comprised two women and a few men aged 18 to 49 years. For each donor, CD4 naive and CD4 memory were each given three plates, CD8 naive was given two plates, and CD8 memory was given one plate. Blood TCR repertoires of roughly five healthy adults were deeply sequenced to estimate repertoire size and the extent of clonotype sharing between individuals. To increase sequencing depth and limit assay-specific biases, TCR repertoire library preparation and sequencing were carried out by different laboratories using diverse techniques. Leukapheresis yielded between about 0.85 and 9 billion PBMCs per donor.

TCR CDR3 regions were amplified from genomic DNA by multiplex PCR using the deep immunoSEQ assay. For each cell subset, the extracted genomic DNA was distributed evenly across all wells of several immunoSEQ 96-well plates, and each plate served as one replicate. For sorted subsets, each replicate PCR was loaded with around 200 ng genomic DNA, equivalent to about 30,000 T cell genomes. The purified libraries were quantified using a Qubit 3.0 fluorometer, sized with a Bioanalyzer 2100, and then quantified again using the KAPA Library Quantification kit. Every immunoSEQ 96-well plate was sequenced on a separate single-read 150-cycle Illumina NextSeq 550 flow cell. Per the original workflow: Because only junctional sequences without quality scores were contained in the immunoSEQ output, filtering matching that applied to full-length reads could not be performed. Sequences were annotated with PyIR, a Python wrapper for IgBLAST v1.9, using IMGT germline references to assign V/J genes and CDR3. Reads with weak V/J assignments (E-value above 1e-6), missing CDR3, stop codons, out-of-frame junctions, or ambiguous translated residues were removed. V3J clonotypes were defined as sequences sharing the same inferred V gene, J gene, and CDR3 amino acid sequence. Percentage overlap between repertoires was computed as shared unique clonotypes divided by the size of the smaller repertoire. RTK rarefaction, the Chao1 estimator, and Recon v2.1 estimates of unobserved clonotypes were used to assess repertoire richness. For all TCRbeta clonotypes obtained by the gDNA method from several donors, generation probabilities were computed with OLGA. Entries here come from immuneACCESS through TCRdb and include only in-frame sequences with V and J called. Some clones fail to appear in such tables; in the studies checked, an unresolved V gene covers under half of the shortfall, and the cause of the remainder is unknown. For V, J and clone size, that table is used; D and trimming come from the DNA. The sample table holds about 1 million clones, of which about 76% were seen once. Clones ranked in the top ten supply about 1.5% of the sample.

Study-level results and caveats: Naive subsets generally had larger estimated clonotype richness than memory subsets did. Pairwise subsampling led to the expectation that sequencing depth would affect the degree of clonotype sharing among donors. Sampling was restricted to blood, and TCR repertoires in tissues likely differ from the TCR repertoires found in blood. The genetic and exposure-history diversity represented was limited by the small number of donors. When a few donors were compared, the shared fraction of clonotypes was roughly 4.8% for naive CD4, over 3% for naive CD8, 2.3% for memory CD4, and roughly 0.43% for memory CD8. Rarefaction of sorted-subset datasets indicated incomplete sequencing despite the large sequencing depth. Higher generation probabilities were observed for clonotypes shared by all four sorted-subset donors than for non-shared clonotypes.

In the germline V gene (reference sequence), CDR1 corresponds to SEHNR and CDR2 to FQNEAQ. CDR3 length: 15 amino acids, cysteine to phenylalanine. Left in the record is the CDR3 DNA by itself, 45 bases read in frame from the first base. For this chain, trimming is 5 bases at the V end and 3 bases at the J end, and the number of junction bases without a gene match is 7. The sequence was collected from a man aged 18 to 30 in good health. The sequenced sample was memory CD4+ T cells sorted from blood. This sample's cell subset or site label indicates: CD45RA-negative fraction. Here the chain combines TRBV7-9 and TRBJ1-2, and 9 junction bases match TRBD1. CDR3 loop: CASSDRDRVDYGYTF. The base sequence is TGTGCCAGCAGCGACCGGGACAGGGTGGACTATGGCTACACCTTC.